This T cell receptor beta chain originates from a study of vaccination and CD4 T cells after COVID-19. The overall study: Everyone enrolled got two doses of BNT162b2 or mRNA-1273 vaccine. The stimulating agents, overlapping spike peptides, came from SARS-CoV-2, HCoV-NL63, HCoV-OC43 and HCoV-229E. Study results and limitations: Convalescent patients' vaccine-specific clones were spike mono-reactive in 304 of 307 cases. The median proportion of reactive clones detected only post-vaccination in convalescent patients was around 89%.

Trimming cost V 8 bases and J 5 bases, with 12 bases left between them. Germline loops: CDR1 SNHLY, CDR2 FYNNEI. CDR3 length: 13 amino acids. Sequenced with the Oncomine TCR Beta short-read assay was DNA taken from cultured CD4+ T cells. In TCRdb, the PCR reads were re-called with MiXCR into one record per CDR3 protein. The repertoire holds 9,000 to 15,000 distinct CDR3 sequences, with approximately 50% as singletons. Documented treatment: approximately 11-day PBMC culture with coronavirus spike peptide pools or control peptides (ViraFEST assay). This clonotype was found once. Its antigen is not identified.

This sequence originates from a human donor who had recovered from COVID-19. Sequenced: CD4+ T cells from blood, cultured in vitro. The chain carries TRBV2 and TRBJ1-4, with D perhaps TRBD1 (5 bases). CDR3 region: CASRGNVNEKLFF. The CDR3 nucleotides are TGTGCCAGCCGGGGGAACGTGAATGAAAAACTGTTTTTT.